Listed below are T cell receptor beta chains from one sample, sequenced in a study of blood T cell repertoires in COVID-19. Method: immunoSEQ multiplex PCR; TCRdb's copy keeps in-frame clones and lacks some. Altogether a few hundred thousand clones are present, around 84% being singletons, with the ten largest covering roughly 4%. The sequenced sample was PBMCs or T cells enriched from blood (not recorded which). The receptor set was obtained from a man aged 30 to 45 who had recovered from COVID-19. Each CDR3 is given with its conserved first and last residue. Each record gives: J gene, V gene, D gene, clone size, CDR3 protein, CDR3 DNA. D genes are given only for firm matches. Rows may omit the clone size; those that give it use once, few, many or a size class.

TRBJ1-1	TRBV11-3	NA	NA	CASSFSGGIGTEAFF	TGTGCCAGCAGCTTTTCCGGGGGGATCGGTACTGAAGCTTTCTTT
TRBJ2-7	TRBV18	TRBD1	once	CASSPPGQGAYEQYF	TGTGCCAGCTCACCCCCGGGACAGGGGGCTTACGAGCAGTACTTC
TRBJ1-1	TRBV7-2	NA	NA	CASSAPPRGEAFF	TGTGCCAGCAGCGCCCCACCGAGGGGGGAAGCTTTCTTT
TRBJ2-3	TRBV5-4	NA	many	CASSLGSGSTDTQYF	TGTGCCAGCAGCTTGGGCTCCGGGAGCACAGATACGCAGTATTTT
TRBJ1-2	TRBV5-1	NA	NA	CASRFDVGFGYTF	TGCGCCAGCAGATTCGATGTCGGGTTTGGCTACACCTTC
TRBJ1-1	TRBV5-6	TRBD1	NA	CASSFRDRHTEAFF	TGTGCCAGCAGCTTTCGGGACAGGCACACTGAAGCTTTCTTT
TRBJ1-1	TRBV4-2	NA	NA	CASSQGTGENTEAFF	TGTGCCAGCAGCCAAGGTACGGGTGAGAACACTGAAGCTTTCTTT
TRBJ2-2	TRBV7-8	TRBD2	once	CATRLAGVVSGELFF	TGTGCCACCAGACTAGCGGGAGTAGTAAGCGGGGAGCTGTTTTTT
TRBJ2-5	TRBV25-1	NA	NA	CASSELAGRETQYF	TGTGCCAGCAGTGAATTGGCAGGGCGGGAGACCCAGTACTTC
TRBJ2-2	TRBV4-2	NA	NA	CASSPEDGGKGELFF	TGTGCCAGCAGCCCGGAGGACGGCGGTAAGGGGGAGCTGTTTTTT
TRBJ1-1	TRBV11-3	NA	many	CASSLYGLSNTEAFF	TGTGCCAGCAGCCTATACGGACTGTCGAACACTGAAGCTTTCTTT
TRBJ1-4	TRBV19	NA	NA	CASNPKGALHEKLFF	TGTGCCAGTAATCCTAAAGGGGCCCTTCATGAAAAACTGTTTTTT
TRBJ1-1	TRBV27	TRBD1	once	CASSSRTGNTEAFF	TGTGCCAGCAGTTCCAGGACAGGGAACACTGAAGCTTTCTTT
TRBJ1-2	TRBV5-1	NA	many	CASSSQMGNYGYTF	TGCGCCAGCAGCTCACAGATGGGTAACTATGGCTACACCTTC
TRBJ1-2	TRBV5-1	NA	NA	CASGQDRPNYGYTF	TGCGCCAGCGGCCAGGACAGACCCAACTATGGCTACACCTTC
TRBJ2-3	TRBV13	NA	NA	CASSLWRESDTQYF	TGTGCCAGCAGCTTATGGAGGGAAAGCGATACGCAGTATTTT
TRBJ1-5	TRBV24-1	NA	few	CATMGTGSYNQPQHF	TGTGCCACCATGGGTACGGGAAGTTACAATCAGCCCCAGCATTTT
TRBJ2-1	TRBV6-2/TRBV6-3	NA	NA	CASSFPRAGRYEQFF	TGTGCCAGCAGCTTCCCAAGGGCGGGAAGGTATGAGCAGTTCTTC
TRBJ1-4	TRBV7-8	TRBD1	NA	CASSSTGGGEKLFF	TGTGCCAGCAGCTCGACAGGGGGCGGGGAAAAACTGTTTTTT
TRBJ2-3	TRBV5-1	NA	few	CASSLDQGSTDTQYF	TGCGCCAGCAGCTTGGACCAGGGATCCACAGATACGCAGTATTTT
TRBJ1-2	TRBV4-1	TRBD1	NA	CASSRNRGIGYGYTF	TGCGCCAGCAGCAGAAACAGGGGGATCGGATATGGCTACACCTTC
TRBJ2-7	TRBV11-2	TRBD2	NA	CASSLVGAGGFDEQYF	TGTGCCAGCAGCTTAGTCGGGGCGGGGGGATTCGACGAGCAGTACTTC
TRBJ1-6	TRBV4-1	NA	NA	CASSQPGGRAVYNSPLHF	TGCGCCAGCAGCCAACCTGGGGGCAGGGCCGTTTATAATTCACCCCTCCACTTT
TRBJ2-4	TRBV11-2	NA	many	CASAGIAKNIQYF	TGTGCCAGCGCAGGTATAGCCAAAAACATTCAGTACTTC
TRBJ2-1	TRBV19	TRBD2	few	CASSLAGKRIEQFF	TGTGCCAGTAGTTTAGCGGGAAAAAGGATTGAGCAGTTCTTC
TRBJ2-1	TRBV24-1	NA	NA	CATSDRQVAVYNEQFF	TGTGCCACCAGTGATCGTCAGGTAGCGGTCTACAATGAGCAGTTCTTC
TRBJ1-1	TRBV10-1	NA	NA	CASSERGLDTEAFF	TGCGCCAGCAGTGAAAGGGGTCTGGACACTGAAGCTTTCTTT
TRBJ1-4	TRBV19	TRBD1	NA	CASSISGTDNEKLFF	TGTGCCAGTAGTATCTCCGGGACAGATAATGAAAAACTGTTTTTT
TRBJ2-1	TRBV5-1	TRBD2	NA	CASSLVASGRNEQFF	TGCGCCAGCAGCTTGGTCGCTAGCGGGAGGAATGAGCAGTTCTTC
TRBJ2-7	TRBV20-1	TRBD1	NA	CSAGQENEQYF	TGCAGTGCAGGACAGGAGAACGAGCAGTACTTC
TRBJ2-4	TRBV5-4	NA	NA	CASSDGLAKNIQYF	TGTGCCAGCAGCGACGGACTAGCCAAAAACATTCAGTACTTC
TRBJ1-6	TRBV3-1/TRBV3-2	NA	NA	CASSPLGGNSPLHF	TGTGCCAGCAGCCCTCTGGGGGGTAATTCACCCCTCCACTTT
TRBJ2-1	TRBV5-4	NA	NA	CASALSSYNEQFF	TGTGCCAGCGCACTGTCCTCCTACAATGAGCAGTTCTTC
TRBJ2-1	TRBV7-6	TRBD2	NA	CASSLLAGGPYNEQFF	TGTGCCAGCAGCCTCCTAGCGGGAGGTCCCTACAATGAGCAGTTCTTC
TRBJ2-3	TRBV6-1	TRBD2	once	CASSEALTSGRDTQYF	TGTGCCAGCAGTGAAGCGCTGACTAGCGGGAGAGATACGCAGTATTTT
TRBJ1-2	TRBV7-9	TRBD1	NA	CASSLVRQGAGYTF	TGTGCCAGCAGCTTAGTTAGACAGGGGGCTGGCTACACCTTC
TRBJ1-2	TRBV11-1	TRBD1	NA	CASSADREGTYGYTF	TGTGCCAGCAGCGCCGACAGGGAAGGGACCTATGGCTACACCTTC
TRBJ1-1	TRBV29-1	NA	NA	CSVEGARVSTEAFF	TGCAGCGTTGAAGGGGCCAGGGTTAGCACTGAAGCTTTCTTT
TRBJ1-1	TRBV28	TRBD1	once	CASSLFGRWTGGARTEAFF	TGTGCCAGCAGTTTGTTTGGCAGGTGGACAGGGGGCGCGAGAACTGAAGCTTTCTTT
TRBJ2-3	TRBV19	TRBD2	NA	CASSIVIAGMGTDTQYF	TGTGCCAGTAGTATAGTCATAGCGGGCATGGGCACAGATACGCAGTATTTT
TRBJ1-5	TRBV7-9	TRBD1	NA	CASSLGSQGVPPQHF	TGTGCCAGCAGCTTAGGCTCACAGGGGGTTCCGCCCCAGCATTTT
TRBJ1-2	TRBV6-5	NA	NA	CASRPLQINYGYTF	TGTGCCAGCAGACCTTTACAGATTAACTATGGCTACACCTTC
TRBJ2-7	TRBV18	NA	NA	CASSPGPSYEQYF	TGTGCCAGCTCACCGGGGCCCTCCTACGAGCAGTACTTC
TRBJ1-4	TRBV11-2	NA	NA	CASSNRVGGEKLFF	TGTGCCAGCAGCAACAGGGTAGGAGGTGAAAAACTGTTTTTT
TRBJ1-2	TRBV29-1	NA	NA	CSVDNLRFGADVYTF	TGCAGCGTTGATAACCTCCGGTTTGGGGCGGATGTCTACACCTTC